These 32 T cell receptor beta chains were all obtained from the same sample, sequenced in a study of OX40 agonist ivuxolimab in advanced cancers. Library method: the immunoSEQ multiplex PCR assay. As stored in TCRdb, this immuneACCESS dataset retains in-frame rearrangements with V and J assigned. A fraction of the clones does not appear; measured against another copy, unresolved V genes explain less than half of the discrepancy, and the remainder lacks a known reason. The sample has fewer than 30,000 clones on record, approximately 89% of them singletons. The ten largest make up roughly a tenth of the sample. The sequencing used CD4+ or CD8+ T cells sorted from blood, collected in a trial of the OX40 agonist ivuxolimab. These receptor sequences come from an adult with an advanced solid tumor such as melanoma, head and neck, liver or kidney cancer.

The rearrangement uses TRBV27 and TRBJ2-6, with D unresolved. This CDR3 is 14 amino acids long. Germline values: CDR1 MNHEY, CDR2 SMNVEV (reference sequence). Trimming removed 3 bases at V and 2 bases at J, with 5 bases between. The CDR3 coding sequence is TGTGCCAGCAGTTTTGGAACTGGGGCCAACGTCCTGACTTTC. As protein: CASSFGTGANVLTF.

V and J are TRBV9 and TRBJ1-3, with D unresolved. Trimming took 5 bases from V and 0 from J, leaving 12 bases between them. This CDR3 is built from 15 residues. Germline values: CDR1 SGDLS, CDR2 YYNGEE. CDR3 in DNA: TGTGCCAGCAGTGATCAGGCCGTCTCTGGAAACACCATATATTTT. It is translated as CASSDQAVSGNTIYF.

This sequence joins TRBV30 and TRBJ1-1; TRBD1 agrees at 8 bases. Germline trimming cut 3 bases from V and 6 bases from J; bases unmatched to any gene: 15. CDR3 size: 16 residues. Per germline, CDR1 GTSNPN and CDR2 SVGIG (reference sequence). The CDR3: CAWSLKNRGRAPEAFF. As DNA, the CDR3 is TGTGCCTGGAGCCTAAAAAACAGGGGGAGGGCGCCTGAAGCTTTCTTT.

V usage is TRBV7-2 and J usage is TRBJ2-7; 7 nucleotides align to TRBD2. With V trimmed by 2 bases and J by 0 bases, 7 bases remained unmatched. The CDR3 sequence is 16 residues long. Germline CDR1 SGHTA, CDR2 FQGNSA. The CDR3 DNA follows: TGTGCCAGCAGCTTAACGGCTCAGCGGGACTCCTACGAGCAGTACTTC. This sequence encodes CASSLTAQRDSYEQYF.

V and J are TRBV7-9 and TRBJ2-7; perhaps TRBD1 as D (6 bases). The CDR3 totals 12 residues. CDR1 is SEHNR and CDR2 is FQNEAQ in the germline V gene (reference sequence). V was shortened by 4 bases and J by 7 bases, with 11 bases between the two germline ends. In DNA, the CDR3 is TGTGCCAGCAGCTCCCTAGGGGGAGAGCAGTACTTC. Amino acid sequence: CASSSLGGEQYF.

The J gene is TRBJ2-7, the V gene TRBV27; D may be TRBD1 or TRBD2 (5 bases each). The CDR3 is made up of 13 amino acids. The germline V gene has CDR1 MNHEY and CDR2 SMNVEV (reference sequence). The V end was cut by 6 bases, the J end by 3 bases, with 12 bases between. In DNA form, the CDR3 reads TGTGCCAGCAGCCCCGGGACCCTCTACGAGCAGTACTTC. Its translation is CASSPGTLYEQYF.

The V call is TRBV4-1, the J call TRBJ2-7; 10 nucleotides agree with TRBD2. Trimming at V came to 0 bases and at J to 2 bases, leaving 4 bases not matched to a gene. There are 16 residues in the CDR3. Germline CDR1 is MGHRA and CDR2 is YSYEKL. The CDR3 DNA reads TGCGCCAGCAGCCAAGAAATCACTAGCGGGGCCTACGAGCAGTACTTC. This encodes CASSQEITSGAYEQYF.

This sequence joins TRBV30 and TRBJ1-1, with a possible D match to TRBD1 (5 bases). Germline loops: CDR1 GTSNPN, CDR2 SVGIG (reference sequence). The CDR3 runs 15 residues. With 4 bases removed from V and 3 bases from J, the gap between germline ends came to 18 bases. DNA for the CDR3: TGTGCCTGGAAGGATCTCTCTTGGGGGGACACTGAAGCTTTCTTT. Translating it yields CAWKDLSWGDTEAFF.

V and J are TRBV10-2 and TRBJ2-1; a weak D match, TRBD2 (6 bases). Looked up from germline, CDR1 is WSHSY and CDR2 is SAAADI. There are 16 residues in the CDR3. The V gene lost 9 bases and the J gene lost 0 bases, with 18 bases spanning the gap. The CDR3 bases are TGCGCCAGTAGCTATTTAGCGGCAAGCTCCTACAATGAGCAGTTCTTC. Encoded protein: CASSYLAASSYNEQFF.

The V call is TRBV5-4, the J call TRBJ2-7; 8 nucleotides align to TRBD2. Trimming removed 4 bases from V and 7 bases from J; junction bases left unmatched: 16. The germline V gene has CDR1 SGHNT and CDR2 YYREEE (reference sequence). The CDR3 sequence is 16 residues long. The CDR3 DNA reads as TGTGCCAGCAGCCCGTCCGGGACCCCCGGCGGGGGGGAGCAGTACTTC. It translates to CASSPSGTPGGGEQYF.

The chain has TRBV16 and TRBJ2-2; D is tentatively TRBD1 or TRBD2 (6 bases each). V was clipped by 4 bases and J by 0 bases, with 12 bases between them. Germline loops: CDR1 KGHSY, CDR2 FQNENV. The CDR3 runs 16 residues. This chain's CDR3 is CASSPNGGANTGELFF. The CDR3 DNA is TGTGCCAGCAGCCCTAACGGGGGCGCGAACACCGGGGAGCTGTTTTTT. The whole variable domain, remainder taken from reference TRBV16 and TRBJ2-2, is GEEVAQTPKHLVRGEGQKAKLYCAPIKGHSYVFWYQQVLKNEFKFLISFQNENVFDETGMPKERFSAKCLPNSPCSLEIQATKLEDSAVYFCASSPNGGANTGELFFGEGSRLTVL.

This rearrangement joins TRBV7-8 to TRBJ2-3; TRBD1 agrees at 8 bases. Trimming at V came to 3 bases and at J to 4 bases, leaving 6 bases not matched to a gene. CDR3 length equals 15 residues. The germline V gene encodes CDR1 SGHVS and CDR2 FQNEAQ. CDR3 region: CASSFGQGFPDTQYF. The CDR3 DNA reads as TGTGCCAGCAGCTTTGGACAGGGCTTCCCAGATACGCAGTATTTT.

The V and J genes are TRBV19 and TRBJ2-2; perhaps TRBD2 as D (6 bases). The CDR3 contains 13 residues. The V end lost 3 bases, the J end lost 7 bases, and 9 bases lay between the germline ends. CDR1 is LNHDA, CDR2 SQIVND, per germline (reference sequence). CDR3 protein: CASSIGGIGELFF. CDR3 bases: TGTGCCAGTAGTATCGGGGGAATCGGGGAGCTGTTTTTT. Full variable domain (rest looked up from reference TRBV19 and TRBJ2-2): DGGITQSPKYLFRKEGQNVTLSCEQNLNHDAMYWYRQDPGQGLRLIYYSQIVNDFQKGDIAEGYSVSREKKESFPLTVTSAQKNPTAFYLCASSIGGIGELFFGEGSRLTVL.

V usage is TRBV27 and J usage is TRBJ2-1; 9 bases map to TRBD1. The CDR3 loop spans 14 amino acids. V trimming: 8 bases; J trimming: 5 bases; junction bases outside the gene matches: 7. Per the germline V gene, CDR1 is MNHEY and CDR2 is SMNVEV (reference sequence). The CDR3 DNA is TGTGCCAGCCGCACAGGGGGCGCTGACAATGAGCAGTTCTTC. It codes for CASRTGGADNEQFF.

The rearrangement links TRBV20-1 to TRBJ1-1; D unclear. From germline, CDR1 is DFQATT and CDR2 SNEGSKA (reference sequence). The CDR3 covers 11 residues. Trimming removed 6 bases from V and 6 bases from J, with 11 bases in between. CDR3 sequence (DNA): TGCAGTGCCTTGTTGTATGCTGAAGCTTTCTTT. It specifies CSALLYAEAFF.

This sequence joins TRBV6-6 and TRBJ2-3, with TRBD2 matching over 12 bases. Germline V gene data show CDR1 as MNHNY and CDR2 as SVGAGI (reference sequence). This CDR3 has 16 residues. V gave up 0 bases and J gave up 4 bases; unmatched junction bases: 2. The CDR3, as DNA: TGTGCCAGCAGTTACTCGTCTAGCGGGGGGGCAGATACGCAGTATTTT. This gives the protein CASSYSSSGGADTQYF.

The chain carries TRBV19 and TRBJ2-3; D not certain. Germline-derived CDR1 and CDR2 are LNHDA and SQIVND (reference sequence). CDR3 length equals 11 residues. Trimming removed 3 bases from V and 4 bases from J, with 2 bases in between. This chain's CDR3 is CASSMADTQYF. The CDR3 DNA is TGTGCCAGTAGTATGGCAGATACGCAGTATTTT.

This sequence joins TRBV27 and TRBJ1-1; no clear D. The CDR3 spans 14 residues. CDR1 is MNHEY, CDR2 SMNVEV, per germline (reference sequence). V was clipped by 2 bases and J by 0 bases, with 7 bases between them. In nucleotides, the CDR3 is TGTGCCAGCAGTTTAGGGCTAATGAACACTGAAGCTTTCTTT. This codes for CASSLGLMNTEAFF.

The rearrangement joins TRBV10-1 to TRBJ2-7, with unresolved D. The CDR3 has 13 amino acids. The V end lost 2 bases, the J end lost 1 base, and 6 bases lay between the germline ends. Germline CDR1 is WNHNN and CDR2 is SYGVQD (reference sequence). The CDR3 bases are TGCGCCAGCAGTGAGCAGGTTTCCTACGAGCAGTACTTC. Translating gives CASSEQVSYEQYF.

This chain uses TRBV29-1 with TRBJ1-2; D is ambiguous. Germline V gives CDR1 SQVTM, CDR2 ANQGSEA. This CDR3 region has 14 residues. V was clipped by 0 bases and J by 4 bases, with 12 bases between them. CDR3 DNA: TGCAGCGTTGAAGATGAACGGTGGGGCTATGGCTACACCTTC. Translating it yields CSVEDERWGYGYTF.

The rearrangement links TRBV14 to TRBJ1-1; maybe TRBD1 (5 bases). From germline, CDR1 is SGHDN and CDR2 FVKESK. CDR3 length equals 17 residues. Trimming removed 8 bases from V and 2 bases from J, with 24 bases in between. The CDR3 loop reads CASPGGGAREGNTEAFF. The CDR3 nucleotides are TGTGCCAGCCCGGGGGGAGGGGCAAGGGAGGGTAACACTGAAGCTTTCTTT.

The chain uses TRBV19 and TRBJ2-7; D not certain. Germline values: CDR1 LNHDA, CDR2 SQIVND (reference sequence). The CDR3 sequence is 16 residues long. V was trimmed by 5 bases and J by 3 bases, leaving 20 bases between them. Here the CDR3 reads CASSPPASRTGYEQYF. The CDR3 DNA reads TGTGCCAGTAGTCCGCCCGCCTCCCGGACCGGCTACGAGCAGTACTTC.

The count of this clone is one. This chain uses TRBV29-1 with TRBJ1-2; D is uncertain. Germline values: CDR1 SQVTM, CDR2 ANQGSEA. Deletions cut 0 bases from V and 4 bases from J, with 6 bases between. The CDR3 is made up of 12 amino acids. The DNA of the CDR3 is TGCAGCGTTGAAGACAGGCTCTATGGCTACACCTTC. Its protein product is CSVEDRLYGYTF. The entire variable domain, with the rest obtained from reference TRBV29-1 and TRBJ1-2, is as follows: SAVISQKPSRDICQRGTSLTIQCQVDSQVTMMFWYRQQPGQSLTLIATANQGSEATYESGFVIDKFPISRPNLTFSTLTVSNMSPEDSSIYLCSVEDRLYGYTFGSGTRLTVV.

The J gene is TRBJ2-7, the V gene TRBV27; D is perhaps TRBD2 (6 bases). Germline values: CDR1 MNHEY, CDR2 SMNVEV (reference sequence). The CDR3 loop spans 9 amino acids. V lost 8 bases and J lost 7, with 6 bases in between. The CDR3: CASGLEQYF. The CDR3 region has the DNA TGTGCCAGCGGACTAGAGCAGTACTTC.

The chain links TRBV15 to TRBJ2-2; 10 positions agree with TRBD1. Germline V CDR1 and CDR2: LNHNV, YYDKDF (reference sequence). V was pared by 5 bases and J by 6 bases, with 6 bases of the junction left unmatched. There are 15 residues in the CDR3. CDR3 DNA sequence: TGTGCCACCAGCTCCCGACAGGGGGCAGCCGGGGAGCTGTTTTTT. Amino acids: CATSSRQGAAGELFF.

The CDR3 DNA reads as TGCGCCAGCAGCCCAGACTCAGGGGCTCTAAACTATGGCTACACCTTC. Its translation is CASSPDSGALNYGYTF. The genes are TRBV4-3 and TRBJ1-2; possible D gene TRBD1, 6 bases. This CDR3 has 16 amino acids. V shed 4 bases and J shed 2 bases, with 17 bases lying between them. Germline CDR1 is LGHNA and CDR2 is YSLEER.

The V gene is TRBV19, the J gene TRBJ2-1; 15 bases agree with TRBD2. V shed 6 bases, J shed 2 bases, and the junction held 5 bases outside the gene matches. The CDR3 runs 17 residues. From germline, CDR1 is LNHDA and CDR2 SQIVND (reference sequence). CDR3 nucleotides: TGTGCCAGTAGCCAAGGACTAGCGGGAGGGCCCTACAATGAGCAGTTCTTC. It yields the protein CASSQGLAGGPYNEQFF.

This clone appeared a single time. The chain employs TRBV27 and TRBJ2-7; no definite D call. The V end was cut by 0 bases, the J end by 3 bases, with 15 bases between. CDR1 MNHEY and CDR2 SMNVEV come from the germline V gene (reference sequence). The CDR3 is 16 amino acids. This CDR3 reads CASSLSPDNRFYEQYF. Here the CDR3 DNA reads TGTGCCAGCAGTTTATCTCCGGATAACCGTTTCTACGAGCAGTACTTC.

The CDR3 DNA reads TGTGCCAGCAGCCCCCATTTTAGTGCCTACGAGCAGTACTTC. Encoded protein: CASSPHFSAYEQYF. The chain joins TRBV7-6 to TRBJ2-7; D unclear. The V and J ends lost 5 bases and 2 bases respectively, with 13 bases between them. CDR1 and CDR2 from the germline V gene are SGHVS and FNYEAQ. The CDR3 has 14 residues. The full variable domain, rest sourced from reference TRBV7-6 and TRBJ2-7, is GAGVSQSPRYKVTKRGQDVALRCDPISGHVSLYWYRQALGQGPEFLTYFNYEAQQDKSGLPNDRFSAERPEGSISTLTIQRTEQRDSAMYRCASSPHFSAYEQYFGPGTRLTVT.

This chain joins TRBV5-1 and TRBJ2-2; TRBD1 aligns across 8 bases. Germline trimming cut 4 bases from V and 5 bases from J; bases unmatched to any gene: 4. The CDR3 covers 14 residues. In germline, CDR1 is SGHRS, CDR2 YFSETQ. The CDR3 DNA reads TGCGCCAGCAGCCCGGACAGGGCTACCGGGGAGCTGTTTTTT. This sequence encodes CASSPDRATGELFF. Using reference TRBV5-1 and TRBJ2-2 for the parts outside the CDR3, the full variable domain is KAGVTQTPRYLIKTRGQQVTLSCSPISGHRSVSWYQQTPGQGLQFLFEYFSETQRNKGNFPGRFSGRQFSNSRSEMNVSTLELGDSALYLCASSPDRATGELFFGEGSRLTVL.

This clone appeared a single time. The genes are TRBV5-1 and TRBJ2-7; possibly TRBD2 for D (6 bases). Germline CDR1 is SGHRS and CDR2 is YFSETQ. There are 14 residues in the CDR3. The ends were cut back, 0 bases at V and 5 bases at J, with 12 bases in the middle. The CDR3 loop is CASSLVVASDEQYF. The CDR3 bases are TGCGCCAGCAGCTTGGTCGTGGCTAGCGACGAGCAGTACTTC.

The CDR3 here is CASSQGRDMGEKLFF. CDR3 in DNA: TGCGCCAGCAGCCAAGGCAGGGACATGGGTGAAAAACTGTTTTTT. This chain links TRBV4-1 with TRBJ1-4; tentative D call: TRBD1 (6 bases). This CDR3 comprises 15 residues. Trimming took 1 base from V and 7 from J, leaving 13 bases between them. CDR1 and CDR2 from the germline V gene are MGHRA and YSYEKL.